Listed below are T cell receptor beta chains from one sample, sequenced in a study of blood T cell repertoires in COVID-19. Assay: immunoSEQ multiplex PCR; the TCRdb copy retains only in-frame clones and omits some. The sample records 150,000 to 200,000 clones, roughly 88% being singletons. The specimen sequenced was PBMCs or T cells enriched from blood (not recorded which). These receptors originate from a woman in her thirties who had recovered from COVID-19. The CDR3 runs from the conserved cysteine through the conserved F or W. Each record gives: V gene, D gene, J gene, clone size, CDR3 protein, CDR3 DNA. A D gene is named only where the DNA matches it firmly. Clone size is given for some rows only: seen once, a few or many times, or a class if the clone is expanded.

v_call: TRBV27; d_call: .; j_call: TRBJ2-7; clone_size: .; cdr3_aa: CASSRDSYEQYF; cdr3_nt: TGTGCCAGCAGTCGCGACTCCTACGAGCAGTACTTC
v_call: TRBV15; d_call: TRBD2; j_call: TRBJ2-7; clone_size: .; cdr3_aa: CATSRRPSSGRSYEQYF; cdr3_nt: TGTGCCACCAGCAGGAGACCTTCTAGCGGGAGATCCTACGAGCAGTACTTC
v_call: TRBV9; d_call: TRBD1; j_call: TRBJ2-6; clone_size: .; cdr3_aa: CASSAITGAGANVLTF; cdr3_nt: TGTGCCAGCAGCGCCATTACAGGGGCTGGGGCCAACGTCCTGACTTTC
v_call: TRBV7-6; d_call: TRBD2; j_call: TRBJ2-1; clone_size: .; cdr3_aa: CASSFPLAGGPENEQFF; cdr3_nt: TGTGCCAGCAGCTTCCCCCTAGCGGGAGGGCCAGAAAATGAGCAGTTCTTC
v_call: TRBV6-2/TRBV6-3; d_call: .; j_call: TRBJ2-2; clone_size: once; cdr3_aa: CASSYSEGDTGELFF; cdr3_nt: TGTGCCAGCAGTTACTCCGAGGGGGACACCGGGGAGCTGTTTTTT
v_call: TRBV6-5; d_call: .; j_call: TRBJ1-1; clone_size: .; cdr3_aa: CASSQRTRDPAFF; cdr3_nt: TGTGCCAGCAGTCAAAGAACGAGGGATCCAGCTTTCTTT
v_call: TRBV7-9; d_call: TRBD1; j_call: TRBJ1-2; clone_size: once; cdr3_aa: CASRSSGTVYGYTF; cdr3_nt: TGTGCCAGCAGATCTTCCGGGACAGTCTATGGCTACACCTTC
v_call: TRBV28; d_call: .; j_call: TRBJ1-2; clone_size: .; cdr3_aa: CASSSSGHGYTF; cdr3_nt: TGTGCCAGCAGTTCGTCGGGTCATGGCTACACCTTC
v_call: TRBV5-5; d_call: .; j_call: TRBJ1-2; clone_size: few; cdr3_aa: CASSRTGPESGYTF; cdr3_nt: TGTGCCAGCAGCCGAACAGGGCCCGAAAGTGGCTACACCTTC
v_call: TRBV27; d_call: .; j_call: TRBJ1-1; clone_size: few; cdr3_aa: CASTRSGVNTEAFF; cdr3_nt: TGTGCCAGCACCCGGAGCGGGGTGAACACTGAAGCTTTCTTT
v_call: TRBV10-1; d_call: .; j_call: TRBJ2-7; clone_size: .; cdr3_aa: CASIFDRSSYEQYF; cdr3_nt: TGCGCCAGCATCTTCGACAGGAGCTCCTACGAGCAGTACTTC
v_call: TRBV19; d_call: TRBD2; j_call: TRBJ2-1; clone_size: .; cdr3_aa: CASSISGRPYNEQFF; cdr3_nt: TGTGCCAGTAGTATTAGCGGGAGACCCTACAATGAGCAGTTCTTC
v_call: TRBV4-1; d_call: TRBD2; j_call: TRBJ2-1; clone_size: .; cdr3_aa: CASSLQAGGTDYNEQFF; cdr3_nt: TGCGCCAGCAGCCTACAAGCGGGGGGGACAGATTACAATGAGCAGTTCTTC
v_call: TRBV5-1; d_call: TRBD1; j_call: TRBJ1-1; clone_size: .; cdr3_aa: CASSLGQGKDTEAFF; cdr3_nt: TGCGCCAGCAGCTTGGGACAGGGGAAGGACACTGAAGCTTTCTTT
v_call: TRBV2; d_call: .; j_call: TRBJ2-7; clone_size: .; cdr3_aa: CASSDSGDEQYF; cdr3_nt: TGTGCCAGCAGTGATTCAGGGGACGAGCAGTACTTC
v_call: TRBV30; d_call: .; j_call: TRBJ2-1; clone_size: .; cdr3_aa: CAWSLADNEQFF; cdr3_nt: TGTGCCTGGAGTCTGGCAGACAATGAGCAGTTCTTC
v_call: TRBV5-5; d_call: TRBD1; j_call: TRBJ1-6; clone_size: .; cdr3_aa: CASSLEDRGQKSPLHF; cdr3_nt: TGTGCCAGCAGCTTGGAAGACAGGGGTCAAAAATCACCCCTCCACTTT
v_call: TRBV4-2; d_call: TRBD2; j_call: TRBJ2-2; clone_size: many; cdr3_aa: CASSLTLGTSGRAAGELFF; cdr3_nt: TGTGCCAGCAGCCTAACACTAGGGACTAGCGGGAGAGCGGCCGGGGAGCTGTTTTTT
v_call: TRBV6-5; d_call: .; j_call: TRBJ2-7; clone_size: .; cdr3_aa: CASEPGRSYEQYF; cdr3_nt: TGTGCCAGTGAGCCAGGCCGCTCCTACGAGCAGTACTTC
v_call: TRBV5-1; d_call: TRBD1; j_call: TRBJ1-1; clone_size: .; cdr3_aa: CASKQGANTEAFF; cdr3_nt: TGCGCCAGCAAGCAGGGGGCGAACACTGAAGCTTTCTTT
v_call: TRBV2; d_call: .; j_call: TRBJ2-1; clone_size: .; cdr3_aa: CASSEATGSSYNEQFF; cdr3_nt: TGTGCCAGCAGTGAAGCCACAGGTAGCTCCTACAATGAGCAGTTCTTC
v_call: TRBV21-1; d_call: .; j_call: TRBJ2-7; clone_size: .; cdr3_aa: CASSKVPGKPSYEQYF; cdr3_nt: TGTGCCAGCAGCAAAGTTCCGGGGAAACCCTCTTACGAGCAGTACTTC
v_call: TRBV12-3/TRBV12-4; d_call: .; j_call: TRBJ1-1; clone_size: .; cdr3_aa: CASAWGLKQEAFF; cdr3_nt: TGTGCCAGTGCATGGGGACTAAAACAGGAAGCTTTCTTT
v_call: TRBV28; d_call: TRBD2; j_call: TRBJ2-7; clone_size: .; cdr3_aa: CASIKLATYEQYF; cdr3_nt: TGTGCCAGCATTAAACTAGCGACCTACGAGCAGTACTTC
v_call: TRBV29-1; d_call: .; j_call: TRBJ1-1; clone_size: .; cdr3_aa: CSVVSWQGNTEAFF; cdr3_nt: TGCAGCGTTGTCTCTTGGCAGGGGAACACTGAAGCTTTCTTT
v_call: TRBV5-5; d_call: .; j_call: TRBJ1-2; clone_size: .; cdr3_aa: CASSPFVQGWMGYTF; cdr3_nt: TGTGCCAGCAGCCCCTTCGTTCAGGGGTGGATGGGCTACACCTTC
v_call: TRBV7-6; d_call: TRBD2; j_call: TRBJ2-1; clone_size: .; cdr3_aa: CASSSVIRERLAPNNEQFF; cdr3_nt: TGTGCCAGCAGCTCCGTCATCCGGGAGAGACTAGCGCCCAACAATGAGCAGTTCTTC
v_call: TRBV4-2; d_call: .; j_call: TRBJ1-1; clone_size: .; cdr3_aa: CASSQISTDMNTEAFF; cdr3_nt: TGTGCCAGCAGCCAGATTTCGACAGATATGAACACTGAAGCTTTCTTT
v_call: TRBV19; d_call: TRBD2; j_call: TRBJ2-7; clone_size: .; cdr3_aa: CASSLTSGRFYEQYF; cdr3_nt: TGTGCCAGTTCATTGACTAGCGGGAGATTCTACGAGCAGTACTTC
v_call: TRBV24-1; d_call: TRBD1; j_call: TRBJ2-2; clone_size: .; cdr3_aa: CATTRTGEAGELFF; cdr3_nt: TGTGCCACCACCCGGACAGGGGAGGCCGGGGAGCTGTTTTTT
v_call: TRBV13; d_call: .; j_call: TRBJ2-6; clone_size: .; cdr3_aa: CASSLGLAGSSGANVLTF; cdr3_nt: TGTGCCAGCAGCTTAGGCCTTGCGGGGAGCTCTGGGGCCAACGTCCTGACTTTC
v_call: TRBV25-1; d_call: .; j_call: TRBJ2-7; clone_size: few; cdr3_aa: CASSEFFSYEQYF; cdr3_nt: TGTGCCAGCAGTGAATTTTTCTCTTACGAGCAGTACTTC
v_call: TRBV18; d_call: .; j_call: TRBJ1-1; clone_size: .; cdr3_aa: CASSRITVNTEAFF; cdr3_nt: TGTGCCAGCTCACGCATTACAGTGAACACTGAAGCTTTCTTT
v_call: TRBV29-1; d_call: TRBD2; j_call: TRBJ2-5; clone_size: .; cdr3_aa: CSVDLGGETQYF; cdr3_nt: TGCAGCGTTGATCTGGGGGGGGAGACCCAGTACTTC
v_call: TRBV29-1; d_call: .; j_call: TRBJ1-1; clone_size: .; cdr3_aa: CSVPHQSAEAFF; cdr3_nt: TGCAGCGTTCCGCACCAGAGCGCTGAAGCTTTCTTT
v_call: TRBV2; d_call: TRBD2; j_call: TRBJ2-1; clone_size: few; cdr3_aa: CASRGGRINEQFF; cdr3_nt: TGTGCCAGTCGGGGCGGGAGGATTAATGAGCAGTTCTTC
v_call: TRBV10-2; d_call: .; j_call: TRBJ2-7; clone_size: once; cdr3_aa: CASRLLEMGSYEQYF; cdr3_nt: TGCGCCAGCAGGTTACTAGAAATGGGCTCCTACGAGCAGTACTTC
v_call: TRBV11-3; d_call: TRBD2; j_call: TRBJ2-7; clone_size: .; cdr3_aa: CASSPGGTSGGREQYF; cdr3_nt: TGTGCCAGCAGCCCAGGTGGGACTAGCGGAGGTCGGGAGCAGTACTTC
v_call: TRBV2; d_call: .; j_call: TRBJ2-2; clone_size: .; cdr3_aa: CASSGGWRDGELFF; cdr3_nt: TGTGCCAGCAGTGGGGGCTGGCGAGACGGGGAGCTGTTTTTT
v_call: TRBV19; d_call: TRBD2; j_call: TRBJ2-7; clone_size: .; cdr3_aa: CASSISLAGFYEQYF; cdr3_nt: TGTGCCAGTAGTATATCCCTAGCGGGATTCTACGAGCAGTACTTC
v_call: TRBV21-1; d_call: .; j_call: TRBJ2-2; clone_size: once; cdr3_aa: CASRIRSGGNTGELFF; cdr3_nt: TGTGCCAGCAGGATAAGGAGCGGGGGCAACACCGGGGAGCTGTTTTTT
v_call: TRBV3-1/TRBV3-2; d_call: .; j_call: TRBJ2-1; clone_size: .; cdr3_aa: CASSQSSSPHHNEQFF; cdr3_nt: TGTGCCAGCAGCCAATCATCTAGCCCGCACCACAATGAGCAGTTCTTC
v_call: TRBV3-1/TRBV3-2; d_call: TRBD2; j_call: TRBJ2-1; clone_size: .; cdr3_aa: CASSQERRTSVINEQFF; cdr3_nt: TGTGCCAGCAGCCAAGAACGGAGGACTAGCGTGATCAATGAGCAGTTCTTC
v_call: TRBV7-9; d_call: .; j_call: TRBJ1-3; clone_size: once; cdr3_aa: CASSFAQGSGNTIYF; cdr3_nt: TGTGCCAGCAGCTTCGCACAGGGATCTGGAAACACCATATATTTT
v_call: TRBV11-2; d_call: TRBD1; j_call: TRBJ2-1; clone_size: .; cdr3_aa: CASSPSTGQGYNEQFF; cdr3_nt: TGTGCCAGCAGTCCTAGCACGGGACAGGGCTACAATGAGCAGTTCTTC
v_call: TRBV10-3; d_call: TRBD1; j_call: TRBJ2-1; clone_size: .; cdr3_aa: CAISESSTGGILEQFF; cdr3_nt: TGTGCCATCAGTGAGTCGTCGACAGGGGGCATCCTTGAGCAGTTCTTC
v_call: TRBV3-1/TRBV3-2; d_call: .; j_call: TRBJ1-5; clone_size: few; cdr3_aa: CASSRLGEAQPQHF; cdr3_nt: TGTGCCAGCAGCCGCCTCGGGGAGGCTCAGCCCCAGCATTTT
v_call: TRBV5-4; d_call: .; j_call: TRBJ2-3; clone_size: .; cdr3_aa: CASSLVGGRGDTQYF; cdr3_nt: TGTGCCAGCAGCTTGGTGGGAGGAAGGGGAGATACGCAGTATTTT
v_call: TRBV25-1; d_call: TRBD2; j_call: TRBJ2-1; clone_size: .; cdr3_aa: CASSDESVWGGNEQFF; cdr3_nt: TGTGCCAGCAGTGATGAATCTGTTTGGGGAGGGAATGAGCAGTTCTTC
v_call: TRBV14; d_call: TRBD2; j_call: TRBJ2-1; clone_size: .; cdr3_aa: CASSQDSTSGRRLLNEQFF; cdr3_nt: TGTGCCAGCAGCCAAGATAGTACTAGCGGGAGAAGGTTACTTAATGAGCAGTTCTTC
v_call: TRBV7-9; d_call: .; j_call: TRBJ1-2; clone_size: .; cdr3_aa: CASSLQGNYGYTF; cdr3_nt: TGTGCCAGCAGCTTACAGGGGAACTATGGCTACACCTTC
v_call: TRBV6-5; d_call: .; j_call: TRBJ1-1; clone_size: .; cdr3_aa: CASSYDPRGSEAFF; cdr3_nt: TGTGCCAGCAGTTATGACCCCAGGGGTTCTGAAGCTTTCTTT
v_call: TRBV4-2; d_call: .; j_call: TRBJ1-5; clone_size: .; cdr3_aa: CASSQDMGTEANQPQHF; cdr3_nt: TGTGCCAGCAGCCAAGATATGGGGACTGAGGCCAATCAGCCCCAGCATTTT